This section outlines one TCR beta chain sequence together with its context. The repertoire was sequenced with immunoSEQ multiplex PCR; TCRdb's copy has only in-frame clones and lacks some. The sample yields roughly 97,000 clones, 85% to 90% seen once. The data derive from a study of blood T cell repertoires in COVID-19. On the study more broadly: Spain, Italy and the United States supplied samples that represented acute and convalescent COVID-19.

CDR1 is SNHLY and CDR2 is FYNNEI in the germline V gene. The length of the CDR3 is 12 residues. Trimming left V 7 bases short and J 9 bases short, with 15 bases between. The receptor comes from a human donor in a cohort sampled during active COVID-19. The chain links TRBV2 to TRBJ1-2; no definite D call. Material for sequencing was peripheral blood. The DNA of the CDR3 is TGTGCCAGCACCGAGGGCTTTCGTAGCTACACCTTC. Protein product: CASTEGFRSYTF.